One and the same sample provided the 8 T cell receptor beta chains below, sequenced in a study of molecular identifiers for immune sequencing clone quantification. TCRdb redid the calling of the PCR reads with MiXCR, one entry per CDR3 protein. The table includes about 320,000 distinct CDR3 sequences, about a fifth detected once. The sequenced sample was naive CD8+ T cells from blood, with Jurkat cell RNA spiked in. The subset was: FACS-sorted CD8+CD4-CCR7+CD45RA+ naive T cells. The source is a human donor in good health. Some libraries in this study had Jurkat cell RNA spiked in.

This clonotype has a count of ten or more. J is TRBJ2-7 and V is TRBV27; 8 bases map to TRBD1. Trimming took 7 bases from V and 7 from J; bases not matched to a gene: 12. Germline assignment: CDR1 MNHEY and CDR2 SMNVEV (reference sequence). The CDR3 is made up of 14 amino acids. This CDR3 is CASMEYRGALEQYF. In nucleotides, the CDR3 is TGTGCCAGCATGGAGTACAGGGGGGCATTGGAGCAGTACTTC.

This clonotype turned up a few times. The J gene is TRBJ2-3, the V gene TRBV6-1; possible D gene TRBD1, 6 bases. The CDR3 sequence is 18 residues long. Germline CDR1 is MNHNS and CDR2 is SASEGT. V lost 0 bases and J 4 bases, leaving 20 bases between the germline ends. The CDR3 region has the DNA TGTGCCAGCAGTGAAGCGCCGGGACAAAAAAAAGGGGCAGATACGCAGTATTTT. Translated: CASSEAPGQKKGADTQYF.

This clonotype was recorded at least ten times. This sequence joins TRBV6-5 and TRBJ2-7; 8 bases fit TRBD1. J lost 3 bases, V lost 0 bases, and 7 bases had no gene match. The CDR3 runs to 16 residues. Germline V lookup: CDR1 MNHEY, CDR2 SVGAGI. CDR3 loop: CASSYSSTGVFYEQYF. For the CDR3, the DNA is TGTGCCAGCAGTTACTCATCGACAGGGGTATTCTACGAGCAGTACTTC.

This clonotype was detected a few times. The chain uses TRBV20-1 and TRBJ2-7; the D gene is possibly TRBD1 (5 bases). This CDR3 has 16 residues. Per the germline V gene, CDR1 is DFQATT and CDR2 is SNEGSKA (reference sequence). The CDR3 loop reads CSLVDTPTVESYEQYF. CDR3 sequence (DNA): TGCAGCCTAGTGGATACCCCGACAGTCGAATCCTACGAGCAGTACTTC.

As regards this clonotype: A single base separates this from a much larger clone, so it may be a read error. The chain has TRBV27 and TRBJ2-7; no reliable D call. The CDR3 has 16 residues. The germline V gene encodes CDR1 MNHEY and CDR2 SMNVEV (reference sequence). This CDR3 reads CASSSRINLLSDERYF. The CDR3 coding sequence is TGTGCCAGCAGTTCCCGGATCAACTTACTGTCCGACGAGCGGTACTTC.

This clonotype was counted ten times or more. V gene TRBV6-6 combines with J gene TRBJ2-7; a possible D gene is TRBD2 (5 bases). The germline V gene encodes CDR1 MNHNY and CDR2 SVGAGI (reference sequence). Deletions cut 4 bases from V and 6 bases from J, with 10 bases between. The CDR3 totals 12 residues. CDR3: CASSLSAGEQYF. The DNA for the CDR3 is TGTGCCAGCAGTTTGAGCGCGGGCGAGCAGTACTTC.

This clonotype came up many times. The V gene is TRBV6-5, the J gene TRBJ1-5, with 8 bases identical to TRBD1. The ends lost 5 bases at V and 15 bases at J; junction bases unmatched: 15. The CDR3 runs 14 residues. Germline-derived CDR1 and CDR2 are MNHEY and SVGAGI. CDR3 DNA sequence: TGTGCCAGCAGTACCGGGACAGGAGCAATATATCGGCATTTT. It yields the protein CASSTGTGAIYRHF.

Comment on this clonotype: The junction and the germline gene differ at one end; a read error may be behind it. J is TRBJ2-5 and V is TRBV7-9; 7 bases line up with TRBD1. This CDR3 has 14 amino acids. Per germline, CDR1 SEHNR and CDR2 FQNEAQ (reference sequence). CDR3 DNA: TGTGCCAGCAGCTTAGCGACAGGGTTGGAGACCCGGTACTTC. Protein sequence: CASSLATGLETRYF.